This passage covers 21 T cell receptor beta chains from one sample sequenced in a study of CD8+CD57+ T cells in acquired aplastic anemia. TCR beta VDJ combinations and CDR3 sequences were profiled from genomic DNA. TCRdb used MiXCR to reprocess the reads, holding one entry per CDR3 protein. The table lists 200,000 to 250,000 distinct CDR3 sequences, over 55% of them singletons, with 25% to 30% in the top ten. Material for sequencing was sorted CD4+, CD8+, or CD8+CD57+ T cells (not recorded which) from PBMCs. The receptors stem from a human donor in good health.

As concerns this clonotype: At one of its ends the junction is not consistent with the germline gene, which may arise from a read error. The CDR3 nucleotides read TGTGCCAGCAGCCCTCCCGGACAGGGGGAACGTTACGAGCATTACTTC. Translated, it gives CASSPPGQGERYEHYF. The genes are TRBV5-8 and TRBJ2-7; 10 bases agree with TRBD1. The CDR3 contains 16 residues. The germline CDR1 and CDR2 sequences are SGHTS and YDEGEE. Combining the CDR3 with reference TRBV5-8 and TRBJ2-7 gives the whole variable domain EAGVTQSPTHLIKTRGQQATLRCSPISGHTSVYWYQQALGLGLQFLLWYDEGEERNRGNFPPRFSGRQFPNYSSELNVNALELEDSALYLCASSPPGQGERYEHYFGPGTRLTVT.

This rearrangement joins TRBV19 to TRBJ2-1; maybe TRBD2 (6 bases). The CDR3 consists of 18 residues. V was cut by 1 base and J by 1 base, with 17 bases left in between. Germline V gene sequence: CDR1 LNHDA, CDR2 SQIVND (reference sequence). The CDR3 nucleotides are TGTGCCAGTAGTATAGTGGCTAACGGGAGTCTATCCTACAATGAGCAGTTCTTC. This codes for CASSIVANGSLSYNEQFF.

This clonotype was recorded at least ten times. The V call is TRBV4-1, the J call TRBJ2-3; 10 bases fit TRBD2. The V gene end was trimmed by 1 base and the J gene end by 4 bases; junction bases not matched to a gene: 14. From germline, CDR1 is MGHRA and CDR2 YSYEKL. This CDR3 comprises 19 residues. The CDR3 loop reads CASSQVSFRAGGPADTQYF. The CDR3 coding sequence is TGCGCCAGCAGCCAAGTTTCCTTTAGAGCGGGAGGGCCGGCAGATACGCAGTATTTT.

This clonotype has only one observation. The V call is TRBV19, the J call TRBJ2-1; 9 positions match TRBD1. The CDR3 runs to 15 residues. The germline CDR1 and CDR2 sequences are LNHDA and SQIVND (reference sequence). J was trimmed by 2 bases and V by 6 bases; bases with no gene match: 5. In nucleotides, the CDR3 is TGTGCCAGTAGCCGGGACAGGGATCCCTACAATGAGCAGTTCTTC. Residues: CASSRDRDPYNEQFF.

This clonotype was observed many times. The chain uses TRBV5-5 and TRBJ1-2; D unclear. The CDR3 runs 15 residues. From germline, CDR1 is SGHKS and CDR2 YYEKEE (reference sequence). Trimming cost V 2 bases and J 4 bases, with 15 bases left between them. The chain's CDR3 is CASSLDPQPLYGYTF. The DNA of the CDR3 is TGTGCCAGCAGCTTAGACCCCCAACCCCTCTATGGCTACACCTTC.

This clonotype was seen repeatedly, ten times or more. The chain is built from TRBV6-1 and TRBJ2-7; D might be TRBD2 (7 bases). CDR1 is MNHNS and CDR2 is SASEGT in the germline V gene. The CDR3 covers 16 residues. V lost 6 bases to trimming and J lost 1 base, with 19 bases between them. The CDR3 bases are TGTGCCAGCAGCCTCCGGGGGGACATAGGGTCCTACGAGCAGTACTTC. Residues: CASSLRGDIGSYEQYF.

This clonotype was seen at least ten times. CDR3 DNA sequence: TGCAGTGCTAGAGATCTGAGGGGTCCGAACACCGGGGAGCTGTTTTTT. Its translation is CSARDLRGPNTGELFF. The rearrangement uses TRBV20-1 and TRBJ2-2; the D gene could be TRBD1 or TRBD2 (5 bases each). Per the germline V gene, CDR1 is DFQATT and CDR2 is SNEGSKA (reference sequence). This CDR3 is built from 16 residues. With 0 bases removed from V and 0 bases from J, the gap between germline ends came to 11 bases.

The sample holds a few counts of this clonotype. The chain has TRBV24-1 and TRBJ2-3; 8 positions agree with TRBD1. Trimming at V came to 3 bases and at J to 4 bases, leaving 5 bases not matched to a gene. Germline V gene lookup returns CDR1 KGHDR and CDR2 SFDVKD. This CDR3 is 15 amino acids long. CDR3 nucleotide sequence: TGTGCCACCAGTGATCTTAGACAGGGGTCAGATACGCAGTATTTT. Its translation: CATSDLRQGSDTQYF.

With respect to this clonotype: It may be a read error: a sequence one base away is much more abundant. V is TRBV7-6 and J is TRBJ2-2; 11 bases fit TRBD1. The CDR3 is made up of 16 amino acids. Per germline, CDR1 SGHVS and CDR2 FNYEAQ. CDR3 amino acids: CASSLVGQGVLGEPFF. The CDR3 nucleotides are TGTGCCAGCAGCTTAGTGGGACAGGGGGTTCTCGGGGAGCCGTTTTTT. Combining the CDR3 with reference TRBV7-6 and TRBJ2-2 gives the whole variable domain GAGVSQSPRYKVTKRGQDVALRCDPISGHVSLYWYRQALGQGPEFLTYFNYEAQQDKSGLPNDRFSAERPEGSISTLTIQRTEQRDSAMYRCASSLVGQGVLGEPFFGEGSRLTVL.

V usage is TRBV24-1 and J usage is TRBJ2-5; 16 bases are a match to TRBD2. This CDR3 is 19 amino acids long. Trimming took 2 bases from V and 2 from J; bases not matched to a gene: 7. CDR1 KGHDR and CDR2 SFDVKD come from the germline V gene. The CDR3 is CATSDSWGLAGGEQETQYF. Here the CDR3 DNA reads TGTGCCACCAGTGATTCATGGGGACTAGCGGGGGGGGAACAAGAGACCCAGTACTTC.

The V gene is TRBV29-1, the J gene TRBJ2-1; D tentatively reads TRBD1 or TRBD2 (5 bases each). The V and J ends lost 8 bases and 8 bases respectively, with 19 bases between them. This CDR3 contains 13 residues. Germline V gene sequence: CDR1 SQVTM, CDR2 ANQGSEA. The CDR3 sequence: CSLTRVGVDEQFF. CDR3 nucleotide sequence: TGCAGCTTGACGAGGGTAGGGGTCGATGAGCAGTTCTTC.

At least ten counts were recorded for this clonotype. CDR3 loop: CASSLAGTSGDTQYF. For the CDR3, the DNA is TGTGCCAGCAGCTTAGCTGGGACTAGCGGAGATACGCAGTATTTT. The rearrangement uses TRBV7-6 and TRBJ2-3, with 11 bases fitting TRBD2. V gave up 0 bases and J gave up 5 bases; unmatched junction bases: 1. The CDR3 contains 15 residues. Germline-derived CDR1 and CDR2 are SGHVS and FNYEAQ.

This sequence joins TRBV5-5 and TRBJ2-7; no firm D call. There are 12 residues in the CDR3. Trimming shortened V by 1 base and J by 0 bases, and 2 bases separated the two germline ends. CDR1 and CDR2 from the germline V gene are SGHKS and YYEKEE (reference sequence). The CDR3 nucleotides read TGTGCCAGCAGCTTGTTCTCCTACGAGCAGTACTTC. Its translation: CASSLFSYEQYF.

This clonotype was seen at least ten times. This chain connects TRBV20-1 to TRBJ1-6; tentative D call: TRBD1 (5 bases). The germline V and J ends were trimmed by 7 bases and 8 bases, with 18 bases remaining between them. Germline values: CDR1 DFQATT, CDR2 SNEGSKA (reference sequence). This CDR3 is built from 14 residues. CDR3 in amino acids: CSVRPVGGDSPLHF. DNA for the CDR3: TGCAGTGTTAGGCCAGTGGGAGGGGATTCACCCCTCCACTTT.

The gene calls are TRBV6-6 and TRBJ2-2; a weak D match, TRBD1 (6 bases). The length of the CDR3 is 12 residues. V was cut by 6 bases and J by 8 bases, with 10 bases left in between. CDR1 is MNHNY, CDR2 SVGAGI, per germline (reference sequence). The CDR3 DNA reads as TGTGCCAGCAGCGACGGGACAGGGGAGCTGTTTTTT. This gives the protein CASSDGTGELFF.

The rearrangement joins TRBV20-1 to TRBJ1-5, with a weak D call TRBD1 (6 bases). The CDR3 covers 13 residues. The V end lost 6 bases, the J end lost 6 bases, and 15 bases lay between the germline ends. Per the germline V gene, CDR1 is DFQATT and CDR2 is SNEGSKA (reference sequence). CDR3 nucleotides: TGCAGTGCCGGAGAGTCAGGGGCTCAGCCCCAGCATTTT. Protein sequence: CSAGESGAQPQHF.

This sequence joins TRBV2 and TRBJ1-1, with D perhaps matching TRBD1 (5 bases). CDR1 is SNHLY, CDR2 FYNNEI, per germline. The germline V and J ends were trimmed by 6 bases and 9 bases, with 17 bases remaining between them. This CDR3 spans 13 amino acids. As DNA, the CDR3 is TGTGCCAGCAGGCTCCGGGACGTTGACAAAGCTTTCTTT. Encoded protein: CASRLRDVDKAFF.

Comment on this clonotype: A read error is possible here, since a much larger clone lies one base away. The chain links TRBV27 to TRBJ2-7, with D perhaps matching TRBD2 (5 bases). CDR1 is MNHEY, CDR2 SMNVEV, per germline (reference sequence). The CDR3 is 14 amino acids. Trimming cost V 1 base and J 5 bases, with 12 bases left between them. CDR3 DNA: TGTGCCAGCAGTTTATTGATAGTCGGGGACGAGCAGTACTTC. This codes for CASSLLIVGDEQYF.

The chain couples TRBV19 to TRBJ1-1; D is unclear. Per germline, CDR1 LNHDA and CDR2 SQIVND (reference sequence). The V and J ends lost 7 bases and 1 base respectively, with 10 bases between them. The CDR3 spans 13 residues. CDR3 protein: CASNIDTNTEAFF. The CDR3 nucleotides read TGTGCCAGTAACATAGATACGAACACTGAAGCTTTCTTT.

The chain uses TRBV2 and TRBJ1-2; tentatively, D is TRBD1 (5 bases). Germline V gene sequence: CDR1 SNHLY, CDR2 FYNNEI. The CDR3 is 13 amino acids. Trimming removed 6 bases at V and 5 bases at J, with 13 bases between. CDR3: CASRQGKGYGYTF. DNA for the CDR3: TGTGCCAGCAGACAAGGAAAGGGGTATGGCTACACCTTC.

CDR3 sequence (DNA): TGCAGCGAACAGGGTCCGAGAGAGACCCAGTACTTC. This gives the protein CSEQGPRETQYF. The chain has TRBV20-1 and TRBJ2-5; D perhaps matches TRBD1 (6 bases). The CDR3 has 12 amino acids. CDR1 and CDR2 from the germline V gene are DFQATT and SNEGSKA (reference sequence).